This T cell receptor beta chain emerged from a study of cytomegalovirus exposure and HLA in healthy donors. Study summary: Researchers previously reported finding fewer than 120 million unique TCR beta sequences from 150 million to 200 million T cells. Study-level findings and limits: In presence/absence analyses, roughly uniform sequencing depth across donors was assumed. The study listed under 200 cytomegalovirus-associated TCR beta chains. Available immune exposure information covered CMV serostatus only.

Primers included in the PCR were 60 Vbeta and 13 Jbeta primers. The repertoire was sequenced with immunoSEQ multiplex PCR; TCRdb's copy has only in-frame clones and lacks some. The sample carries fewer than 180,000 clones, 79% recorded once. CDR3 length: 15 amino acids. Germline CDR1 and CDR2: SGHAT and FQNNGV. The V gene end was trimmed by 5 bases and the J gene end by 4 bases; junction bases not matched to a gene: 9. This clone was picked up a small number of times. Its antigen is as yet unknown. The sequence was collected from a man in his fifties in good health and CMV-seropositive. The rearrangement uses TRBV11-2 and TRBJ1-1, with TRBD1 matching over 8 bases. The specimen sequenced was PBMCs. In nucleotides, the CDR3 is TGTGCCAGCAGCGAACTTCAGGGGGCGGTCACTGAAGCTTTCTTT. Its translation: CASSELQGAVTEAFF.